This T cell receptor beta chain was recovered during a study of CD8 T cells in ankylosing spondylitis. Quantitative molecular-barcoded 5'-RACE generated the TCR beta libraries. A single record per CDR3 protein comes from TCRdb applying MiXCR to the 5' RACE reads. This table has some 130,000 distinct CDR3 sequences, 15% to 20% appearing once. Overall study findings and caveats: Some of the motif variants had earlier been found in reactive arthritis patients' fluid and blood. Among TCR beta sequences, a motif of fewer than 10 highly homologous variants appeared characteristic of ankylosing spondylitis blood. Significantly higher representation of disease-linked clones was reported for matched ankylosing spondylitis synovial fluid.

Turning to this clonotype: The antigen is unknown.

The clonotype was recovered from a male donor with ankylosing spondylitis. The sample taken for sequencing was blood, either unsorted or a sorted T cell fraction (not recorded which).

The CDR3 DNA is TGTGCCAGCAGTTACGGCGAACCCAATGAGCAGTTCTTC. As protein: CASSYGEPNEQFF. This sequence joins TRBV6-5 and TRBJ2-1; D not resolved. Trimming removed 2 bases from V and 6 bases from J, with 8 bases in between. This CDR3 is 13 amino acids long. Germline assignment: CDR1 MNHEY and CDR2 SVGAGI.